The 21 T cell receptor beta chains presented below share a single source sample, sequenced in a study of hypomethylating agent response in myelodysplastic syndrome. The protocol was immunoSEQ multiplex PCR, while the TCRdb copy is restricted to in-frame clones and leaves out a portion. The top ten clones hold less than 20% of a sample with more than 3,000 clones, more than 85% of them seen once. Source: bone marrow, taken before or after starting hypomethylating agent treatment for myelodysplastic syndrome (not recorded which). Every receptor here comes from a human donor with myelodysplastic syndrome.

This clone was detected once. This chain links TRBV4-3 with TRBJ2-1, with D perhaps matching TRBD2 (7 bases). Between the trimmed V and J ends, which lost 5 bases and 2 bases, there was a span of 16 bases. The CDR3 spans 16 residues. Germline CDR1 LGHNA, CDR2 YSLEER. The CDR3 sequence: CASSGGGGPTYNEQFF. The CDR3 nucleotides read TGCGCCAGCAGCGGAGGCGGGGGCCCCACCTACAATGAGCAGTTCTTC.

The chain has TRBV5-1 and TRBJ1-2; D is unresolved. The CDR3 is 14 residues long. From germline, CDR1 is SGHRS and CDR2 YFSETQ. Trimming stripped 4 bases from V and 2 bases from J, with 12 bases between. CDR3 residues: CASSQETGNYGYTF. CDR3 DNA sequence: TGCGCCAGCAGCCAGGAGACGGGAAACTATGGCTACACCTTC.

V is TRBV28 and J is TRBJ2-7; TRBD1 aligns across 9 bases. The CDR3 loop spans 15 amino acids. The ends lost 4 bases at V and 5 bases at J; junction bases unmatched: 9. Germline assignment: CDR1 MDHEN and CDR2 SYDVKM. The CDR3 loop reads CASSSAGTGTHEQYF. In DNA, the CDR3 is TGTGCCAGCAGTTCGGCCGGGACAGGGACCCACGAGCAGTACTTC. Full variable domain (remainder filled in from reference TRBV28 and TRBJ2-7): DVKVTQSSRYLVKRTGEKVFLECVQDMDHENMFWYRQDPGLGLRLIYFSYDVKMKEKGDIPEGYSVSREKKERFSLILESASTNQTSMYLCASSSAGTGTHEQYFGPGTRLTVT.

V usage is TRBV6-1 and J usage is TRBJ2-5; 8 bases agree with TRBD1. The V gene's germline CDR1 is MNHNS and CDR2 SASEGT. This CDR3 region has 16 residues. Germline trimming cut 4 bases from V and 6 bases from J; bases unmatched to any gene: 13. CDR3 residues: CASSALPGTGSQTQYF. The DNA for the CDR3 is TGTGCCAGCAGTGCTCTTCCCGGGACAGGTTCGCAGACCCAGTACTTC.

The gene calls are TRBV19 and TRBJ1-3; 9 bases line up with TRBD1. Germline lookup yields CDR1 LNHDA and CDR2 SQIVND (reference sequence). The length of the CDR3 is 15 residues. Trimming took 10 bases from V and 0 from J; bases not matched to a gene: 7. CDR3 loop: CATQDRGYSGNTIYF. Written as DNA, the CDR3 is TGTGCCACCCAGGACAGGGGCTACTCTGGAAACACCATATATTTT.

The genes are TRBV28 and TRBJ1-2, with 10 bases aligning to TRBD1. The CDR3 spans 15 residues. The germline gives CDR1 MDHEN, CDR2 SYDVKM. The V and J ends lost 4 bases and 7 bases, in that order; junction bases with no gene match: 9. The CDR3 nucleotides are TGTGCCAGCAGTTCCCATCGACAGGGGGCGACTGGCTACACCTTC. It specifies CASSSHRQGATGYTF.

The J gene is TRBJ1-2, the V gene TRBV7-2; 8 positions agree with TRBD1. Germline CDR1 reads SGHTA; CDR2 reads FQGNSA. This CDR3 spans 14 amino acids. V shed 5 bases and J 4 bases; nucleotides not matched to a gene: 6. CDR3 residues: CASSHPDRVYGYTF. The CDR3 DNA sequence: TGTGCCAGCAGCCACCCGGACAGGGTCTATGGCTACACCTTC. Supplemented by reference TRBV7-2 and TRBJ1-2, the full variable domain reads GAGVSQSPSNKVTEKGKDVELRCDPISGHTALYWYRQSLGQGLEFLIYFQGNSAPDKSGLPSDRFSAERTGGSVSTLTIQRTQQEDSAVYLCASSHPDRVYGYTFGSGTRLTVV.

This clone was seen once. As DNA, the CDR3 is TGCGTTGGGGACTTCTATGGCTACACCTTC. It codes for CVGDFYGYTF. The chain carries TRBV23-1 and TRBJ1-2; possible D gene TRBD1, 5 bases. TRBV23-1 is placed among ORFs of uncertain function. There are 10 residues in the CDR3.

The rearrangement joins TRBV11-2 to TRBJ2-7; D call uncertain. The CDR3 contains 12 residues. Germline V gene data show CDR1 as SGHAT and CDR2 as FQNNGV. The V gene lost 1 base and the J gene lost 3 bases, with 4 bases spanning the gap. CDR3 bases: TGTGCCAGCAGCTTAGCCCTCTACGAGCAGTACTTC. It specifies CASSLALYEQYF.

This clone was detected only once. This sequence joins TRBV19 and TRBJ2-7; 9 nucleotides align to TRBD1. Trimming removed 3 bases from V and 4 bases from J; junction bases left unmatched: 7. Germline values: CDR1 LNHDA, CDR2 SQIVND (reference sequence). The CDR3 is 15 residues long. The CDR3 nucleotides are TGTGCCAGTAGTATGCCAGGGACAGGGATATACGAGCAGTACTTC. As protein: CASSMPGTGIYEQYF. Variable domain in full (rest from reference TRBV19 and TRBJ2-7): DGGITQSPKYLFRKEGQNVTLSCEQNLNHDAMYWYRQDPGQGLRLIYYSQIVNDFQKGDIAEGYSVSREKKESFPLTVTSAQKNPTAFYLCASSMPGTGIYEQYFGPGTRLTVT.

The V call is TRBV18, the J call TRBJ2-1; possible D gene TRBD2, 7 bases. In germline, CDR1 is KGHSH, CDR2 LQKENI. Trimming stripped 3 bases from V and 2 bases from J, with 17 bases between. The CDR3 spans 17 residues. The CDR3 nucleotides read TGTGCCAGCTCACCCGCCTCGAGGGGGGGCCCCTACAATGAGCAGTTCTTC. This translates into CASSPASRGGPYNEQFF.

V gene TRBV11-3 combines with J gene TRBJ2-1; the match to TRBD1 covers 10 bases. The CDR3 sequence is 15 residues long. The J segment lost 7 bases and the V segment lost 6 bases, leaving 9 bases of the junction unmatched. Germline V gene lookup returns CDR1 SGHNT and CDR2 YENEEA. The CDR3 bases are TGTGCCAGCAGTTTCGGGACAGGGGATTGGAATGAGCAGTTCTTC. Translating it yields CASSFGTGDWNEQFF.

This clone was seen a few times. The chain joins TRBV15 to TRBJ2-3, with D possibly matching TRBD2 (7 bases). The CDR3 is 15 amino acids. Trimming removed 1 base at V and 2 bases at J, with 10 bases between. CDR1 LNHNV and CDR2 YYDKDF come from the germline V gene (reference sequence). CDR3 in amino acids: CATSRGGGSTDTQYF. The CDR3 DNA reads TGTGCCACCAGCAGAGGGGGGGGCTCCACAGATACGCAGTATTTT.

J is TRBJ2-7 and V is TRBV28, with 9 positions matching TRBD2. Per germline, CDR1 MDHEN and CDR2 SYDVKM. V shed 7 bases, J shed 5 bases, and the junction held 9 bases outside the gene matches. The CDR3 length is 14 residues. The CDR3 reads CASNGGRGRHEQYF. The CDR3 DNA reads TGTGCCAGCAATGGCGGGAGGGGAAGGCACGAGCAGTACTTC.

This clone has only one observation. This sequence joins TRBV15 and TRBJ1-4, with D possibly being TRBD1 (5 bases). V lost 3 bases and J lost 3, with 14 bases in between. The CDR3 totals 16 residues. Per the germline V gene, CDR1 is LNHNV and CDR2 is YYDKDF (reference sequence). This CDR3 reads CATSRIGVGANEKLFF. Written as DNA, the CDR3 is TGTGCCACCAGCAGGATTGGAGTAGGGGCTAATGAAAAACTGTTTTTT.

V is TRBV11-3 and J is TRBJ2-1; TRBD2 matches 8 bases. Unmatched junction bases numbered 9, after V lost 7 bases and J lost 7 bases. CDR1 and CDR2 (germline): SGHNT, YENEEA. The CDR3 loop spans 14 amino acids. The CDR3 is CASTRGGIQNEQFF. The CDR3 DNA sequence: TGTGCCAGCACCCGGGGGGGCATCCAAAATGAGCAGTTCTTC.

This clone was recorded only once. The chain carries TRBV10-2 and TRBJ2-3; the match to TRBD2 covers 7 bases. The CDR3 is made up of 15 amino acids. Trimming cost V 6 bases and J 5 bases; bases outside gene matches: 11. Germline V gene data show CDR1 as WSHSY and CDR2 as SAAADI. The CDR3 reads CASRPLGGRGDTQYF. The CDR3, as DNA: TGCGCCAGCAGGCCACTGGGGGGGAGGGGAGATACGCAGTATTTT.

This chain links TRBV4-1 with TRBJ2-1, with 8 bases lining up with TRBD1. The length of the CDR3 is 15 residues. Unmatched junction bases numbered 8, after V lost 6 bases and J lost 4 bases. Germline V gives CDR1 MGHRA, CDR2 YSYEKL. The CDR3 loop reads CASRQNRDRYNEQFF. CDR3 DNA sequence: TGCGCCAGCAGACAAAACCGGGACAGGTACAATGAGCAGTTCTTC.

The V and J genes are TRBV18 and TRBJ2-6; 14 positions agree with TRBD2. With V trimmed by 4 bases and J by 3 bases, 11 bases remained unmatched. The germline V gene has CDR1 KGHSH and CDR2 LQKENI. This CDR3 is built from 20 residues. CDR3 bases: TGTGCCAGCTCACGGACCGGGACTAGCGGGAGAGGAGGTGGGGCCAACGTCCTGACTTTC. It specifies CASSRTGTSGRGGGANVLTF.

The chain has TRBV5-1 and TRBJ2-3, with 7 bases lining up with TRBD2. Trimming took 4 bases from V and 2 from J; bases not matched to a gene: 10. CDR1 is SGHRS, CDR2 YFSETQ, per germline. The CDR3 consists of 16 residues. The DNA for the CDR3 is TGCGCCAGCAGCGCGGGGGTAAGTGGCCTCACAGATACGCAGTATTTT. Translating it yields CASSAGVSGLTDTQYF.

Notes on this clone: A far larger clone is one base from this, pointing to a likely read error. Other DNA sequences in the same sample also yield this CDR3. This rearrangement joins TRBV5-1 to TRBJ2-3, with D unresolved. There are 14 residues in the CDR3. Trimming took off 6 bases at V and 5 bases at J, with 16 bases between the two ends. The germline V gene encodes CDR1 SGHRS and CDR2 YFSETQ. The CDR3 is CASTISEIGDTQYF. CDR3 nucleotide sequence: TGCGCCAGCACCATTAGTGAGATTGGAGATACGCAGTATTTT. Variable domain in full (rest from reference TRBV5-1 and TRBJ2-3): KAGVTQTPRYLIKTRGQQVTLSCSPISGHRSVSWYQQTPGQGLQFLFEYFSETQRNKGNFPGRFSGRQFSNSRSEMNVSTLELGDSALYLCASTISEIGDTQYFGPGTRLTVL.